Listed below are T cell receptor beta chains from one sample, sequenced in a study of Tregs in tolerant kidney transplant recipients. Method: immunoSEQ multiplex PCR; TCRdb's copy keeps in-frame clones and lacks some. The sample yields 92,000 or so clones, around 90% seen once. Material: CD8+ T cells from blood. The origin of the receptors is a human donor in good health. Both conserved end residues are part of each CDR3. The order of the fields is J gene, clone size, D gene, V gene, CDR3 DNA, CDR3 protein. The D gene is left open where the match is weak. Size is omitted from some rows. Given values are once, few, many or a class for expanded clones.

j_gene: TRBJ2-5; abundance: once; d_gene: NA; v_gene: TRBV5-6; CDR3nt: TGTGCCAGCAGTTTTGACAGCGAAGAGACCCAGTACTTC; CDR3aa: CASSFDSEETQYF
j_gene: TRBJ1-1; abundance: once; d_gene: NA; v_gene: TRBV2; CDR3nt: TGTGCCAGCCCTGAAGAAGCTTTCTTT; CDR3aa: CASPEEAFF
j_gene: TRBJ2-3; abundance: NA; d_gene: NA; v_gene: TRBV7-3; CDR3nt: TGTGCCAGCAGCTTAGCGGGGAGCACAGATACGCAGTATTTT; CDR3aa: CASSLAGSTDTQYF
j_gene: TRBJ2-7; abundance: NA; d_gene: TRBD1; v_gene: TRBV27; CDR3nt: TGTGCCAGCAGTCCATGGACAGGGGCGTACGAGCAGTACTTC; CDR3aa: CASSPWTGAYEQYF
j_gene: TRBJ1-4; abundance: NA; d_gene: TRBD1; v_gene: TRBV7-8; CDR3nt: TGTGCCAGCAGCGTCGGGACAGGGGGCTTTGGAGAAAAACTGTTTTTT; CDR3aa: CASSVGTGGFGEKLFF
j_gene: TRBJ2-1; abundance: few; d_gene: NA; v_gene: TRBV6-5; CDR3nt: TGTGCCAGCAGCCCCGGGACGGACTACAATGAGCAGTTCTTC; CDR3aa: CASSPGTDYNEQFF
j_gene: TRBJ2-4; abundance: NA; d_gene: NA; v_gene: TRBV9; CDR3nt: TGTGCCAGCAGCGACCCCCTGGGGGCCCATGCCAAAAACATTCAGTACTTC; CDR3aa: CASSDPLGAHAKNIQYF
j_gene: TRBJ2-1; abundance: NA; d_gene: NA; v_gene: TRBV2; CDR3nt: TGTGCCAGCTCCTGGCTAGACCTCAATGAGCAGTTCTTC; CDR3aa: CASSWLDLNEQFF
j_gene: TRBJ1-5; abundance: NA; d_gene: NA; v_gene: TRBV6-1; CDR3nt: TGTGCCAGCAGTGAATTAAAGGGTTTTCAGCCCCAGCATTTT; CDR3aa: CASSELKGFQPQHF
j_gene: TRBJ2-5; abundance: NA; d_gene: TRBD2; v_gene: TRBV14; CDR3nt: TGTGCCAGCAGCCGGACGCGGGGGGGCCCCCAAGAGACCCAGTACTTC; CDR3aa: CASSRTRGGPQETQYF
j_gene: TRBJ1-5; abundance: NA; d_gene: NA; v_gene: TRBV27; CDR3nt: TGTGCCAGCAGTTTAGGGGTGGGTCAGCCCCAGCATTTT; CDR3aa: CASSLGVGQPQHF
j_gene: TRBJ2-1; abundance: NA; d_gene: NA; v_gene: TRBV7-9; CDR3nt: TGTGCCAGCACCCTAGACAACCACAATGAGCAGTTCTTC; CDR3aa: CASTLDNHNEQFF
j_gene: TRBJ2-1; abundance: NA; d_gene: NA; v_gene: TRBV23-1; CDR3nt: TGCGCCAGCAGTCAATCGTCCCAGAACAATGAGCAGTTCTTC; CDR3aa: CASSQSSQNNEQFF
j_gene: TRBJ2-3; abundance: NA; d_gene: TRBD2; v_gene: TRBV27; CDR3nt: TGTGCTTCGAGCGGGGGGGCAAGCACAGATACGCAGTATTTT; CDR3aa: CASSGGASTDTQYF
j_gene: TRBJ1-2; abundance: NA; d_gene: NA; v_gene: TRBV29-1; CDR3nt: TGCAGCGTTGAAGATCTGGGGCCATATGGCTACACCTTC; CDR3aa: CSVEDLGPYGYTF
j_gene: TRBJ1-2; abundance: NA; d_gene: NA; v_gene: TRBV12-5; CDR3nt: TGTGCTAGTGGCCCTCGACAGGTGGCCAAAATTAACTATGGCTACACCTTC; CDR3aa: CASGPRQVAKINYGYTF
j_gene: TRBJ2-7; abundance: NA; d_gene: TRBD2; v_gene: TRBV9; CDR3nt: TGTGCCAGCAGCGAGGGAGGGGCAGGGAACTACGAGCAGTACTTC; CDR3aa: CASSEGGAGNYEQYF
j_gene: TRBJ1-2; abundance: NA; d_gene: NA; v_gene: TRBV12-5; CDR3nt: TGTGCTAGTGGTTTGGCAACGGGGTACGGCTACACCTTC; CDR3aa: CASGLATGYGYTF
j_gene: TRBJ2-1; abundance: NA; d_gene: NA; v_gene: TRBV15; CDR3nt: TGTGCCACCAGCAGAGATGGCAGGCGAACCTACAATGAGCAGTTCTTC; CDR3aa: CATSRDGRRTYNEQFF
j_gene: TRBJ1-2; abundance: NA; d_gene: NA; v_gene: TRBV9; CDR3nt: TGTGCCAGCAGCGGTAAACAGACAGCGCCCTATGGCTACACCTTC; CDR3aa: CASSGKQTAPYGYTF
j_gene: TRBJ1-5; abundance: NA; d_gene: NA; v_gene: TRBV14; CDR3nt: TGTGCCAGCAGCCAAGATAGGGCCCAGGCGAGCAATCAGCCCCAGCATTTT; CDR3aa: CASSQDRAQASNQPQHF
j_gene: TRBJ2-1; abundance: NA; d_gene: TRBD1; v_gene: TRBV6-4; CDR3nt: TGTGCCAGCAGACCCGCCGGGGCAGGGGGCTTGAATGAGCAGTTCTTC; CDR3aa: CASRPAGAGGLNEQFF
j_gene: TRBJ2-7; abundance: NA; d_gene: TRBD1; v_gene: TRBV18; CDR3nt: TGTGCCAGCTCACCGAACCCGTTCCGGGACAGGGGGTGGTACGAGCAGTACTTC; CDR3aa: CASSPNPFRDRGWYEQYF
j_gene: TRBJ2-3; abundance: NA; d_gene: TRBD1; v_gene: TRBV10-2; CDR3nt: TGCGCCAGCAGTAGGACAGGGACAGATACGCAGTATTTT; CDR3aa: CASSRTGTDTQYF
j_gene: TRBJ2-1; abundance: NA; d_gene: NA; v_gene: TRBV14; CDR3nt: TGTGCCAGCAGCCAAGATCCAGTGTCAATCTACAATGAGCAGTTCTTC; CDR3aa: CASSQDPVSIYNEQFF
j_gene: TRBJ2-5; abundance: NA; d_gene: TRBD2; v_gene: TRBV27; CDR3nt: TGTGCCAGCAGTTTACGGCCGACTAGCGGGATTTACCAAGAGACCCGGTACTTC; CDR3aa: CASSLRPTSGIYQETRYF
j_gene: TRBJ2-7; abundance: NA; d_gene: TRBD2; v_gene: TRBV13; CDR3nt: TGTGCCAGCAGCTTGGGACTAGCGGAAGGTTACGAGCAGTACTTC; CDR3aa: CASSLGLAEGYEQYF
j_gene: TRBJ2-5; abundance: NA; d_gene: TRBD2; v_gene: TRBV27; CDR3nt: TGTGCCAGCAGTTTGTCCGGGGGGGAGGGGGTGTCGGAGACCCAGTACTTC; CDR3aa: CASSLSGGEGVSETQYF
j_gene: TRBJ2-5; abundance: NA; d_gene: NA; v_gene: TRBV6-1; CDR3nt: TGTGCCAGCCCCGAAGGAGTCGCGCAAGAGACCCAGTACTTC; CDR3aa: CASPEGVAQETQYF
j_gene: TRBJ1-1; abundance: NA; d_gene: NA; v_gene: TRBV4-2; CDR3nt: TGTGCCAGCAGCCAACCGACAGGCATGAACACTGAAGCTTTCTTT; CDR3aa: CASSQPTGMNTEAFF
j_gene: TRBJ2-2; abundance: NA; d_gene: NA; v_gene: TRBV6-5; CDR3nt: TGTGCCAGCAGTTACTCGGGGGACACCGGGGAGCTGTTTTTT; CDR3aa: CASSYSGDTGELFF
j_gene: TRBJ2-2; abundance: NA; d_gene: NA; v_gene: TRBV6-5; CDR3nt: TGTGCCAGCTCCAAAGCTAGCGAAACCGGGGAGCTGTTTTTT; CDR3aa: CASSKASETGELFF
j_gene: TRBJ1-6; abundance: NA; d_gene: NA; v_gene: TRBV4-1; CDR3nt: TGCGCCAGCAGCCAAGACTCTATGGTAGTATATAATTCACCCCTCCACTTT; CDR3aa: CASSQDSMVVYNSPLHF
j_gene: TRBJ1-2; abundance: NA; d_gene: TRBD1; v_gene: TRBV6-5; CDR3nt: TGTGCCAGCAGTTTAGATGACAGGGCCCTATGGGGCTACACCTTC; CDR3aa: CASSLDDRALWGYTF
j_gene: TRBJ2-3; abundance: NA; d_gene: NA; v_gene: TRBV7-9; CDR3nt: TGTGCCAGCAGCCTAGGCACGGATACGCAGTATTTT; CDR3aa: CASSLGTDTQYF
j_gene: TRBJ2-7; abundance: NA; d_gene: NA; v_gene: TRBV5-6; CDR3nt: TGTGCCAGCAGCTTGTATGGGTACGTGGCCTCCTACGAGCAGTACTTC; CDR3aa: CASSLYGYVASYEQYF
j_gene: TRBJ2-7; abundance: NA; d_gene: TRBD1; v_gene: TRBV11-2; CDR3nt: TGTGCCAGCAGCTTTGGGGACAGGGTGAACGAGCAGTACTTC; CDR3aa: CASSFGDRVNEQYF
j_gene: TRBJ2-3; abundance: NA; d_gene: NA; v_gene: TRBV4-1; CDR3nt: TGCGCCAGCAGCCAACTCCGGACAGCCGCAGATACGCAGTATTTT; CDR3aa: CASSQLRTAADTQYF
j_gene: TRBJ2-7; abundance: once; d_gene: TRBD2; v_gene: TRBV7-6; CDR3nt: TGTGCCAGCAGCCCTAGCGGGAGTCTTGGCGAGCAGTACTTC; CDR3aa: CASSPSGSLGEQYF
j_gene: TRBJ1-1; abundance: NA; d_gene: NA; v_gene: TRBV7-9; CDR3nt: TGTGCCAGCAGCTTACCAGGGGCCGATGAAGCTTTCTTT; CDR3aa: CASSLPGADEAFF
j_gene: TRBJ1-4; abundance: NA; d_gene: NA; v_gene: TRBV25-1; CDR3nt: TGTGCCAGCATGAGCCGGGGGCGCTGGGGTCTGGATGAAAAACTGTTTTTT; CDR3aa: CASMSRGRWGLDEKLFF
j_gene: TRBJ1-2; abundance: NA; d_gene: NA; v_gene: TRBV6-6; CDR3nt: TGTGCCAGCAGTTACTATCCGGGAAGAGGTGGCTACACCTTC; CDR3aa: CASSYYPGRGGYTF
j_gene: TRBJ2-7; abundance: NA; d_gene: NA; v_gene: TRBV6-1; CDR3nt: TGTGCCAGCAGTGGTTGGGGTAGCGGTTATAGCTCCTACGAGCAGTACTTC; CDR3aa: CASSGWGSGYSSYEQYF
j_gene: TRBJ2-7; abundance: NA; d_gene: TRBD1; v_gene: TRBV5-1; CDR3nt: TGCGCCAGCAGCGGTGGCAGGGGGTACGAGCAGTACTTC; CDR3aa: CASSGGRGYEQYF
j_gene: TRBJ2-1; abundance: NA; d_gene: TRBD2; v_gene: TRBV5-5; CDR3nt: TGTGCCAGCAGCTCCGGGGGGAGCTCCTACAATGAGCAGTTCTTC; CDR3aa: CASSSGGSSYNEQFF
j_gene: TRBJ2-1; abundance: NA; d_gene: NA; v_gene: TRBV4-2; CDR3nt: TGTGCCAGCAGCCAAGATGGGGGAGACAATGAGCAGTTCTTC; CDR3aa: CASSQDGGDNEQFF
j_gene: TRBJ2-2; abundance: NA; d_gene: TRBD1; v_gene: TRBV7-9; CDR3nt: TGTGCCAGCAGCCAAGGGGGCCGCGAGCTGTTTTTT; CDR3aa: CASSQGGRELFF
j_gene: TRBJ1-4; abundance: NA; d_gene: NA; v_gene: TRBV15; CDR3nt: TGTGCCACCAGCAGAGGGGCCCCCCGGGGTAATGAAAAACTGTTTTTT; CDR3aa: CATSRGAPRGNEKLFF
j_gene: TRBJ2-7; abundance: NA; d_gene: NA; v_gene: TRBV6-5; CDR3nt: TGTGCCAGCAGTCGCGGACTCGAGCAGTACTTC; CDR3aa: CASSRGLEQYF
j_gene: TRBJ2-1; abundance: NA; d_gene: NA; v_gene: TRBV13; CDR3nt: TGTGCCAGCAGCTTAGGGTTGACAAATGAGCAGTTCTTC; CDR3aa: CASSLGLTNEQFF
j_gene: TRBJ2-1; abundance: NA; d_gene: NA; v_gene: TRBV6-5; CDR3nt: TGTGCCAGCAGTTACACGGGGGCCGTAAACAATGAGCAGTTCTTC; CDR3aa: CASSYTGAVNNEQFF
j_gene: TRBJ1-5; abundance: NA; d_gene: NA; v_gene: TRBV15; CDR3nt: TGTGCCACCAGCAGAGATTTGGGTCAAAATCAGCCCCAGCATTTT; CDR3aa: CATSRDLGQNQPQHF
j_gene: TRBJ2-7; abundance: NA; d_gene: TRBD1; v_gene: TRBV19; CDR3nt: TGTGCCAGTAGCAGCCGGGACAGCTACGAGCAGTACTTC; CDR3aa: CASSSRDSYEQYF
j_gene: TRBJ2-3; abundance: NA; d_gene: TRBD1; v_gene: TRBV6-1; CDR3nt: TGTGCCGGAGGGGACAGGGAAACAGATACGCAGTATTTT; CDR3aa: CAGGDRETDTQYF
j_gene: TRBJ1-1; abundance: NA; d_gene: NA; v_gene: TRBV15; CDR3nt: TGTGCCACCAGCAGAGAAGATTTCACTGAAGCTTTCTTT; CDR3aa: CATSREDFTEAFF
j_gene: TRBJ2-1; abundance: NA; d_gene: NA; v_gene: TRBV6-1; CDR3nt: TGTGCCTACTCCCGGGGGCCCTTTAATGAGCAGTTCTTC; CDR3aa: CAYSRGPFNEQFF